The T cell receptor (beta chain) described here comes from a study of blood T cells in healthy people across ages. As regards this clonotype: Its antigen is unidentified. A much larger clone is a single base away; this may be a read error.

Whole-study results and caveats: In older individuals, TCR beta diversity per million T cells was lower, falling roughly linearly with age.

Then a second PCR, running roughly 7 to 11 cycles, was carried out with a sample-barcoded 5' primer and a J-beta primer mix. Using its own MiXCR run on the 5' RACE reads, TCRdb lists one record per CDR3 protein. This table holds about 970,000 distinct CDR3 sequences, just over 50% found once. Germline CDR1 is PRHDT and CDR2 is FYEKMQ (reference sequence). The CDR3 loop spans 14 amino acids. V was clipped by 3 bases and J by 13 bases, with 19 bases between them. Material: blood. The TCR comes from a woman aged 55-70 years in good health. The chain employs TRBV13 and TRBJ2-1, with D possibly being TRBD2 (6 bases). The CDR3 DNA follows: TGTGCCAGCAGCTTGAGGGGCGGGGTTGAGACCCAGTTCTTC. It codes for CASSLRGGVETQFF.